This TCR beta chain originates from a study of shared clonotypes between healthy human individuals. Germline values: CDR1 MDHEN, CDR2 SYDVKM. V shed 4 bases, J shed 3 bases, and the junction held 8 bases outside the gene matches. This CDR3 region has 16 residues. TCRdb's copy holds only in-frame clones and misses some; the assay was immunoSEQ multiplex PCR. The sample lists approximately 530,000 clones, approximately 94% occurring once. The specimen sequenced was naive CD4+ T cells sorted from blood. The subset was: CD45RA+ positively selected. The receptor was isolated from a woman under 40 in good health. The chain uses TRBV28 and TRBJ1-4, with 7 positions matching TRBD1. CDR3 loop: CASSSPSGGANEKLFF. In DNA, the CDR3 is TGTGCCAGCAGTTCGCCATCAGGGGGAGCTAATGAAAAACTGTTTTTT.